This TCR beta chain was identified during a study of CD8 T cells in Susac syndrome. This CDR3 has 15 amino acids. V was pared by 4 bases and J by 6 bases, with 5 bases of the junction left unmatched. Germline V gene sequence: CDR1 SEHNR, CDR2 FQNEAQ (reference sequence). Reverse transcription used about 0.45 to 1 ug RNA and random hexamers. TCRdb recomputed calls from the immunoSEQ multiplex PCR reads with MiXCR, one row per CDR3 protein. This sample has 160,000 or so distinct CDR3 sequences; 95% to 96% occur once, and the top ten carry around 0.15%. The multiple sclerosis controls were treatment-naive patients affected by stable or active relapsing-remitting disease.

What was sequenced was CD8+ T cells from PBMCs. V is TRBV7-9 and J is TRBJ2-1; 11 bases are a match to TRBD1. The source of this sequence is a human donor with multiple sclerosis. The CDR3 DNA reads as TGTGCCAGCAGCTCCGGGACAGGGGGGCGCAATGAGCAGTTCTTC. Translation gives CASSSGTGGRNEQFF. Together with reference TRBV7-9 and TRBJ2-1, the CDR3 gives the full variable domain: DTGVSQNPRHKITKRGQNVTFRCDPISEHNRLYWYRQTLGQGPEFLTYFQNEAQLEKSRLLSDRFSAERPKGSFSTLEIQRTEQGDSAMYLCASSSGTGGRNEQFFGPGTRLTVL.